This paragraph reports one TCR beta chain. Its target is unknown. A second PCR, run for roughly 7 to 11 cycles, used a sample-barcoded 5' primer plus a J-beta primer mix. Through a template-switch adaptor with 12 random nucleotides, each cDNA molecule received a tag. TCRdb re-called the 5' RACE reads with MiXCR, one entry per CDR3 protein. The repertoire holds 710,000 or so distinct CDR3 sequences, with approximately 22% as singletons. This sample was taken from a study of blood T cells in healthy people across ages. Points from the study as a whole: Roughly linearly, TCR beta diversity per million T cells fell as age increased.

Germline CDR1 SGHVS, CDR2 FQNEAQ. The CDR3 has 12 residues. Deletions cut 2 bases from V and 9 bases from J, with 11 bases between. The sequenced sample was blood. This chain joins TRBV7-8 and TRBJ2-7, with a possible D match to TRBD1 (6 bases). The receptor was derived from a man aged 70-80 years in good health. This CDR3 reads CASSLLQGGQYF. DNA of the CDR3: TGTGCCAGCAGCTTACTACAGGGTGGGCAGTACTTC.